This entry is about one T cell receptor (beta chain). Its antigen remains undetermined. Per-nucleotide qualities are absent, and no much larger clonotype sits a single base away. This entry comes from a study of blood T cell repertoires in COVID-19 (dated by TCRdb to between 2020 and 2021). For context, the study as a whole: Samples covering the acute and convalescent phases of COVID-19 were provided by collaborators in the United States, Italy and Spain. The sample metadata nearly always contained a de-identified subject ID, COVID-19 status, age in years and sex. The material from the prospective study consisted of cDNA or gDNA derived from T cells, B-cell-depleted T cells, or PBMCs. The repertoires were released in a freely available public database intended as a resource for research on the immune response to SARS-CoV-2. Where available, HLA class I and class II types were obtained from metadata supplied by the sample provider rather than from assay-based typing. The samples were drawn from the first 160 participants of the ongoing ImmuneRACE study and from 950 to 1,500 subjects provided by 6 global collaborators. Subjects who had been exposed to COVID-19, were actively infected with it, or had recovered from it provided the deeply sampled blood TCRbeta repertoires that made up the dataset.

In the germline V gene (reference sequence), CDR1 corresponds to LNHNV and CDR2 to YYDKDF. There are 16 amino acids in the CDR3, from cysteine to phenylalanine inclusive. Only the CDR3 DNA is retained, 48 bases long and in frame from the first base. Trimmed from V: 0 bases; trimmed from J: 5 bases; junction bases lacking a gene match: 8. General findings and caveats noted by the study authors: How much clinical and demographic metadata was included differed by source and by participant, and the metadata was provided uncurated.

Collaborating institutions collected whole blood in K2EDTA tubes following their own protocols. For TCRbeta analysis, collaborators shipped samples in one of three forms: frozen whole blood, isolated PBMCs, or DNA extracted from either of those sample types. TCRbeta CDR3 regions were amplified from genomic DNA by means of the immunoSEQ Assay, a bias-controlled multiplex PCR. The authors processed their data as follows. The number of nucleated cells in each sample was estimated by amplification of reference gene primers within the assay. Sequence reads were collapsed and filtered to measure the absolute abundance of every unique TCRbeta CDR3 rearrangement. For each sample, productive Simpson clonality was calculated as the square root of Simpson's diversity index across productive rearrangements. This immuneACCESS table, as held by TCRdb, lists in-frame sequences with V and J called but not all clones. Of the missing ones, under half trace to an unresolved V gene in checked studies; the others have no known cause. V and J calls and clone size are as listed in that table; D and trimming were resolved from the DNA. The sample has roughly 290,000 clones on record, 85% of them singletons. The biggest ten clones account for about 4% of the sample.

Sequenced: peripheral blood. Recombination joined TRBV15 with TRBJ2-5; the central 8 bases match TRBD1. The receptor was isolated from a woman between 45 and 60 years old with active or convalescent COVID-19. The CDR3 is CATSREEGAGGETQYF. The DNA sequence is given as TGTGCCACCAGCAGAGAGGAGGGGGCAGGGGGCGAGACCCAGTACTTC.